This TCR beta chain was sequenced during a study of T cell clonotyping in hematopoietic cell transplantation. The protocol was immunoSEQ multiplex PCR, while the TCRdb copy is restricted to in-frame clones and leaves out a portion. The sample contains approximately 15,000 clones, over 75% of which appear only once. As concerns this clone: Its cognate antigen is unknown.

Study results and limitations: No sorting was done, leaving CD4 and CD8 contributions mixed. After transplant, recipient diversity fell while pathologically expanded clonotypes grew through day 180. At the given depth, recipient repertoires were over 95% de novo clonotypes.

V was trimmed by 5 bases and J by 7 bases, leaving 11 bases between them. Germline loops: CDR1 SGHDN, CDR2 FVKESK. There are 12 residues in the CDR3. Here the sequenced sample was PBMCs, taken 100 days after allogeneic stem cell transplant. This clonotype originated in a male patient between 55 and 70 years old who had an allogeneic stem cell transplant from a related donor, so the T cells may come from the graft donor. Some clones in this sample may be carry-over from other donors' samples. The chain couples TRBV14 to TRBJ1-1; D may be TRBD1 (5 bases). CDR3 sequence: CASSETRGEAFF. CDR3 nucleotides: TGTGCCAGCAGCGAAACGAGGGGTGAAGCTTTCTTT.